Shown below are 25 T cell receptor beta chains from a single sample sequenced in a study of tumor-infiltrating lymphocytes in primary liver carcinoma. Without any cell sorting, about 19-31 mg of bulk tissue yielded co-extracted RNA and DNA. Starting from 500 ng of total RNA, TCR beta cDNA was produced with a primer in the constant region. Each TCR beta library was derived from three nested multiplex PCR rounds that employed slightly modified ARM-PCR. The study ran its first two PCR rounds for approximately 11 cycles each, using TRBV1-TRBV30 forward primers and a C-beta reverse primer. TCRdb re-called the multiplex PCR reads through MiXCR, storing one row per CDR3 protein. The sample records about 70,000 distinct CDR3 sequences, approximately 74% being singletons. Sequenced: liver tumor tissue from sampling region 4. The subset: tumor region T4, right-lateral pole. The source is a man between 40 and 49 years old with primary liver carcinoma and hepatitis B virus infection.

The chain joins TRBV12-3 or TRBV12-4 to TRBJ2-4; D uncertain. This CDR3 spans 13 amino acids. Between the trimmed V and J ends, which lost 3 bases and 4 bases, there was a span of 7 bases. The CDR3 loop reads CASSFREKNIQYF. The CDR3 DNA sequence: TGTGCCAGCAGTTTTCGAGAAAAAAACATTCAGTACTTC.

In its sample, this clonotype was seen many times. This chain uses TRBV30 with TRBJ2-5; D perhaps matches TRBD2 (5 bases). The CDR3 loop spans 15 amino acids. Between the trimmed V and J ends, which lost 3 bases and 0 bases, there was a span of 14 bases. The germline V gene has CDR1 GTSNPN and CDR2 SVGIG (reference sequence). CDR3 protein: CAWRGLRAYQETQYF. The CDR3 DNA sequence: TGTGCCTGGAGGGGATTGCGGGCGTACCAAGAGACCCAGTACTTC.

Note on this clonotype: This may be a read error: a much more frequent sequence differs by one nucleotide. In DNA, the CDR3 is TGTGCCAGCAGCTTAGCCGCGGGGCCTAACTACGAGCAGTACTTC. Amino acids: CASSLAAGPNYEQYF. The chain has TRBV7-9 and TRBJ2-7; the D gene is possibly TRBD2 (6 bases). Per the germline V gene, CDR1 is SEHNR and CDR2 is FQNEAQ (reference sequence). Trimming shortened V by 0 bases and J by 3 bases, and 12 bases separated the two germline ends. The CDR3 extends over 15 amino acids.

Note on this clonotype: The junction differs from germline at one of its ends, possibly a read error. The V and J genes are TRBV6-5 and TRBJ2-3, with D perhaps matching TRBD2 (5 bases). Germline CDR1 MNHEY, CDR2 SVGAGI. This CDR3 is built from 13 residues. The DNA of the CDR3 is TGTGCCAGCAACAAGGCTAGCACGGATATGCAGTATTTT. Its translation is CASNKASTDMQYF.

Written as DNA, the CDR3 is TGTGCCAGCAGTGAACGTATGTTCCTTATGAACACTGAAGCTTTCTTT. Protein product: CASSERMFLMNTEAFF. The rearrangement uses TRBV2 and TRBJ1-1; D is undetermined. V gave up 2 bases and J gave up 0 bases, with 13 bases separating them. The germline V gene encodes CDR1 SNHLY and CDR2 FYNNEI. The length of the CDR3 is 16 residues.

For this clonotype: One end of the junction is discordant with germline, which a read error may explain. This chain connects TRBV6-5 to TRBJ2-1, with 11 bases that match TRBD2. Germline V lookup: CDR1 MNHEY, CDR2 SVGAGI. This CDR3 region has 16 residues. The CDR3 here is CASNGLAGGPGNEQFF. CDR3 in DNA: TGTGCCAGCAACGGATTAGCGGGAGGGCCGGGGAATGAGCAGTTCTTT.

In regard to this clonotype: Possible read error: a much larger clone is one base away. The chain combines TRBV2 with TRBJ2-5; TRBD2 agrees at 7 bases. The CDR3 has 14 amino acids. Trimming took 7 bases from V and 4 from J; bases not matched to a gene: 9. From germline, CDR1 is SNHLY and CDR2 FYNNEI. The chain's CDR3 is CASTNDIAGETQYF. CDR3 nucleotides: TGTGCCAGCACTAATGACATAGCGGGAGAGACCCAGTACTTC.

Comment on this clonotype: A much more abundant neighbour one base away suggests this may be a read error. The rearrangement uses TRBV28 and TRBJ1-6, with a possible D match to TRBD1 (6 bases). Germline assignment: CDR1 MDHEN and CDR2 SYDVKM. CDR3 size: 14 residues. The CDR3 reads CASSFGQMNSSLHF. The DNA for the CDR3 is TGTGCCAGCAGTTTTGGACAGATGAATTCATCCCTCCACTTT. Full variable domain (outside the CDR3, taken from reference TRBV28 and TRBJ1-6): DVKVTQSSRYLVKRTGEKVFLECVQDMDHENMFWYRQDPGLGLRLIYFSYDVKMKEKGDIPEGYSVSREKKERFSLILESASTNQTSMYLCASSFGQMNSSLHFGNGTRLTVT.

Comments on this clonotype: With a much larger clone just one base away, this may be a read error. The genes are TRBV5-1 and TRBJ2-1; tentatively, D is TRBD1 (5 bases). Germline CDR1 and CDR2: SGHRS and YFSETQ. The CDR3 contains 15 residues. The CDR3, as DNA: TGCTCCAGCAGCTTGGATACAGGCGCCTACAATGAGCAGTTCTTC. Its protein is CSSSLDTGAYNEQFF.

Ten or more counts support this clonotype. This chain uses TRBV4-1 with TRBJ1-4, with D tentatively TRBD1 (5 bases). Germline assignment: CDR1 MGHRA and CDR2 YSYEKL. Trimming removed 3 bases from V and 8 bases from J, with 16 bases in between. The CDR3 is 15 amino acids. The CDR3, as DNA: TGCGCCAGCAGCCAGATCTTCGGGAGGGACGAAAAACTGTTTTTT. Encoded protein: CASSQIFGRDEKLFF.

Turning to this clonotype: Likely a read error: the CDR3 ends without its conserved phenylalanine or tryptophan. CDR3 amino acids: CASAQGAENTIYS. The CDR3 nucleotides read TGTGCCTCAGCCCAGGGGGCTGAAAACACCATATATTCT. The chain uses TRBV11-2 and TRBJ1-3; 8 bases line up with TRBD1. The ends lost 11 bases at V and 6 bases at J; junction bases unmatched: 9. CDR1 is SGHAT and CDR2 is FQNNGV in the germline V gene. This CDR3 region has 13 residues.

This clonotype has ten or more counts. This sequence joins TRBV30 and TRBJ2-5, with D perhaps TRBD1 (6 bases). The CDR3 runs to 14 residues. Trimming removed 2 bases from V and 1 base from J, with 11 bases in between. Germline V gene lookup returns CDR1 GTSNPN and CDR2 SVGIG (reference sequence). This chain's CDR3 is CAWSPGQLQETQYF. CDR3 nucleotides: TGTGCCTGGAGTCCTGGACAGCTCCAAGAGACCCAGTACTTC.

As for this clonotype: One end of the junction is discordant with germline, which a read error may explain. The CDR3 DNA sequence: TGTGCCAGCAGTCCAACAGGGCTCGAGCAGTGCTTC. Amino acid sequence: CASSPTGLEQCF. The chain combines TRBV28 with TRBJ2-7; tentatively, D is TRBD1 (6 bases). Germline V lookup: CDR1 MDHEN, CDR2 SYDVKM. This CDR3 spans 12 amino acids.

This clonotype has more than one count but fewer than ten. The chain carries TRBV5-1 and TRBJ2-7; 10 nucleotides align to TRBD2. In germline, CDR1 is SGHRS, CDR2 YFSETQ. V lost 3 bases and J lost 2; bases outside the gene matches: 5. This CDR3 has 15 amino acids. CDR3 sequence (DNA): TGCGCCAGCAGCTCTAGCGGGAGCGCCACCTACGAGCAGTACTTC. It is translated as CASSSSGSATYEQYF.

This sequence joins TRBV7-9 and TRBJ2-7; the D gene is possibly TRBD1 (5 bases). Germline values: CDR1 SEHNR, CDR2 FQNEAQ (reference sequence). CDR3 length equals 13 residues. The V end was cut by 9 bases, the J end by 6 bases, with 18 bases between. The CDR3 nucleotides are TGTGCCAGAAGCCCCAGGGTTTCCGGCGAGCAGTACTTC. The encoded protein is CARSPRVSGEQYF. The entire variable domain, with the rest obtained from reference TRBV7-9 and TRBJ2-7, is as follows: DTGVSQNPRHKITKRGQNVTFRCDPISEHNRLYWYRQTLGQGPEFLTYFQNEAQLEKSRLLSDRFSAERPKGSFSTLEIQRTEQGDSAMYLCARSPRVSGEQYFGPGTRLTVT.

As to this clonotype: The CDR3 does not end in the conserved phenylalanine or tryptophan, so this is likely a read error. The DNA is left out, because the CDR3 cannot be placed on it with certainty; the CDR3 is given as TCRdb lists it. The J gene is TRBJ2-7, the V gene TRBV11-1; TRBD1 is the table's D call and was not checked against the DNA. The CDR3 is 12 residues long, counting both termini. Germline CDR1 is SGHAT and CDR2 is FQDESV (reference sequence). This CDR3 reads CASSLAGTKEYI.

This clonotype was recorded at least ten times. J is TRBJ1-2 and V is TRBV6-2 or TRBV6-3; 7 positions agree with TRBD1. Germline V gives CDR1 MNHEY, CDR2 SVGEGT. V was pared by 2 bases and J by 3 bases, with 0 bases of the junction left unmatched. The CDR3 runs to 13 residues. CDR3 region: CASSYGTDYGYTF. DNA for the CDR3: TGTGCCAGCAGTTACGGGACAGACTATGGCTACACCTTC.

As concerns this clonotype: The germline gene is not matched at one end of the junction; a read error may be the cause. The chain links TRBV11-2 to TRBJ2-3; D is uncertain. The CDR3 sequence is 15 residues long. Per the germline V gene, CDR1 is SGHAT and CDR2 is FQNNGV. The CDR3 bases are TGTGCCAGCAGCTTAGGAGTCCCGAGCATAGATACGCAGTGTTTT. As protein: CASSLGVPSIDTQCF.

V usage is TRBV11-2 and J usage is TRBJ2-1, with 8 nucleotides matching TRBD2. CDR1 and CDR2 from the germline V gene are SGHAT and FQNNGV. CDR3 length: 17 residues. V lost 3 bases and J lost 10; bases outside the gene matches: 17. The CDR3 spells CASSFSCGISGIMEQFF. CDR3 in DNA: TGTGCCAGCAGCTTCTCCTGCGGGATTAGCGGGATCATGGAGCAGTTCTTC.

V usage is TRBV5-6 and J usage is TRBJ2-7, with D perhaps matching TRBD2 (5 bases). V lost 4 bases and J 0 bases, leaving 14 bases between the germline ends. The CDR3 covers 15 residues. The germline V gene has CDR1 SGHDT and CDR2 YYEEEE. DNA of the CDR3: TGTGCCAGCAGCATTAGTGGGAGTGGCTCCTACGAGCAGTACTTC. Protein: CASSISGSGSYEQYF.

As for this clonotype: This may come from a read error, since a much larger clone is one base off. A read error is likely, as this CDR3 ends without the conserved phenylalanine or tryptophan. The chain recombines TRBV28 with TRBJ2-1, with TRBD2 matching 12 bases. The junction had 4 bases not matched to a gene; V was cut back by 6 bases and J by 7 bases. The CDR3 totals 14 residues. CDR1 is MDHEN, CDR2 SYDVKM, per germline. CDR3 coding DNA: TGTGCCAGCAGGACTAGCGGGAGTAAGAATGAGCAGTTCTTG. Amino acids: CASRTSGSKNEQFL.

The chain uses TRBV2 and TRBJ2-7; the D gene is possibly TRBD1 (5 bases). The V end lost 7 bases, the J end lost 7 bases, and 17 bases lay between the germline ends. This CDR3 comprises 13 residues. Germline loops: CDR1 SNHLY, CDR2 FYNNEI. The CDR3 coding sequence is TGTGCCAGCACTAACCTCCAGGGAAAGGAGCAGTACTTC. Protein product: CASTNLQGKEQYF. Full variable domain (missing parts from reference TRBV2 and TRBJ2-7): EPEVTQTPSHQVTQMGQEVILRCVPISNHLYFYWYRQILGQKVEFLVSFYNNEISEKSEIFDDQFSVERPDGSNFTLKIRSTKLEDSAMYFCASTNLQGKEQYFGPGTRLTVT.

Regarding this clonotype: The junction does not match germline at one end; this may be a read error. The gene calls are TRBV6-1 and TRBJ2-3, with 9 bases matching TRBD1. The last part of the DNA fits TRBJ1-5 better; the J call may be wrong. The CDR3 sequence is 15 residues long. Germline V gene data show CDR1 as MNHNS and CDR2 as SASEGT. The CDR3 bases are TGTGCCAACAGTGAGATACAGGGGGCAAGGGATACGCAGCATTTT. Its translation is CANSEIQGARDTQHF.

Worth noting for this clonotype: The junction departs from germline at one end; a sequencing error may be responsible. This chain joins TRBV12-3 or TRBV12-4 and TRBJ2-7; 12 positions agree with TRBD2. The CDR3 runs 16 residues. The CDR3 loop is CVSEPGLAGSYYEHYF. The DNA for the CDR3 is TGTGTCAGCGAACCGGGACTAGCGGGCAGCTACTACGAGCACTACTTC.

The chain employs TRBV4-2 and TRBJ2-3; TRBD2 aligns across 7 bases. The CDR3 has 14 amino acids. V lost 0 bases, J lost 7 bases, and 4 bases stayed unmatched. In germline, CDR1 is LGHNA, CDR2 YNFKEQ. CDR3 coding DNA: TGTGCCAGCAGCCAAGAAGCGGGAATATATACGCAGTATTTT. Amino acids: CASSQEAGIYTQYF.